Presented here are 28 T cell receptor beta chains from one specimen sequenced in a study of shared clonotypes between healthy human individuals (dated by TCRdb to the early 2020s). Library prep was done by the immunoSEQ multiplex PCR assay. TCRdb limited this immuneACCESS table to in-frame rearrangements with V and J called. A share of clones is missing; checked studies link under half to unresolved V genes, and the rest is unexplained. The sample table lists about half a million clones, almost 80% of them with a count of one. About 12% of the sample is in the top ten clones. The material sequenced was PBMCs. These receptors were obtained from a woman in her thirties or forties in good health. Some clones in this sample may be carry-over from other donors' samples.

This chain uses TRBV27 with TRBJ1-1; 7 nucleotides match TRBD1. This CDR3 has 15 amino acids. The germline V gene has CDR1 MNHEY and CDR2 SMNVEV (reference sequence). V gave up 3 bases and J gave up 3 bases; unmatched junction bases: 7. CDR3 nucleotide sequence: TGTGCCAGCAGTTTTTCCTCGACAGGGTACACTGAAGCTTTCTTT. Its translation is CASSFSSTGYTEAFF.

This chain uses TRBV28 with TRBJ2-7; 9 bases are shared with TRBD1. This CDR3 is built from 15 residues. Trimming removed 2 bases from V and 9 bases from J; junction bases left unmatched: 11. Germline-derived CDR1 and CDR2 are MDHEN and SYDVKM. The CDR3 DNA is TGTGCCAGCAGTTTAGGGGGACAGGGTGACCCGGGGCAGTACTTC. Protein: CASSLGGQGDPGQYF.

Worth noting for this clone: A far bigger clonotype differs at one base, so this is likely a read error. The chain links TRBV4-1 to TRBJ2-1; 9 nucleotides agree with TRBD1. Germline CDR1 and CDR2: MGHRA and YSYEKL. This CDR3 comprises 17 residues. CDR3: CAGSGQGSLSSYNEQFF. CDR3 bases: TGCGCCGGCAGCGGACAGGGGTCGTTGTCATCCTACAATGAGCAGTTCTTC.

This clone has only a few counts. The chain combines TRBV4-2 with TRBJ2-7; 7 nucleotides agree with TRBD1. V was clipped by 2 bases and J by 3 bases; unmatched bases: 4. From germline, CDR1 is LGHNA and CDR2 YNFKEQ. This CDR3 spans 14 amino acids. CDR3: CASSQYRDSYEQYF. The CDR3 coding sequence is TGTGCCAGCAGCCAATACCGGGACAGCTACGAGCAGTACTTC.

This chain uses TRBV4-1 with TRBJ1-4; unclear D gene. V was pared by 0 bases and J by 0 bases, with 14 bases between. The V gene's germline CDR1 is MGHRA and CDR2 YSYEKL. CDR3 size: 18 residues. CDR3 amino acids: CASSQEVRLVATNEKLFF. CDR3 in DNA: TGCGCCAGCAGCCAAGAGGTCAGACTAGTTGCAACTAATGAAAAACTGTTTTTT.

The chain has TRBV18 and TRBJ1-1, with D possibly being TRBD1 (6 bases). Trimming cost V 4 bases and J 7 bases, with 16 bases left between them. CDR3 size: 14 residues. Germline V gives CDR1 KGHSH, CDR2 LQKENI. The CDR3 loop is CASSRIGGSDEAFF. In DNA form, the CDR3 reads TGTGCCAGCTCACGCATAGGGGGTTCGGATGAAGCTTTCTTT.

The chain carries TRBV19 and TRBJ1-6, with no clear D. Trimming shortened V by 5 bases and J by 0 bases, and 17 bases separated the two germline ends. Per germline, CDR1 LNHDA and CDR2 SQIVND (reference sequence). CDR3 length: 18 amino acids. The CDR3 loop is CASSLESTVGSYNSPLHF. The CDR3 bases are TGTGCCAGTAGTCTTGAATCAACAGTGGGCTCCTATAATTCACCCCTCCACTTT.

The chain is built from TRBV28 and TRBJ2-2, with D maybe TRBD2 (6 bases). From germline, CDR1 is MDHEN and CDR2 SYDVKM. The CDR3 is 16 amino acids. The V gene lost 2 bases and the J gene lost 2 bases, with 12 bases spanning the gap. The CDR3 DNA follows: TGTGCCAGCAGTTTAGGAGGGGTTTTTAACACCGGGGAGCTGTTTTTT. It encodes CASSLGGVFNTGELFF.

The J gene is TRBJ1-2, the V gene TRBV6-1; D is ambiguous. Trimming left V 2 bases short and J 8 bases short, with 15 bases between. The CDR3 runs to 14 residues. The germline gives CDR1 MNHNS, CDR2 SASEGT. CDR3 sequence (DNA): TGTGCCAGCAGTGAAATCCTGGGAGAATACGGCTACACCTTC. Amino acids: CASSEILGEYGYTF.

This clone was found once. The chain is built from TRBV2 and TRBJ2-1, with D tentatively TRBD2 (7 bases). CDR1 and CDR2 (germline): SNHLY, FYNNEI. V lost 11 bases and J lost 8, with 22 bases in between. This CDR3 has 14 residues. Written as DNA, the CDR3 is TGTGCCGGGGGGGCGGGAGAAGGATTCTATGAGCAGTTCTTC. It translates to CAGGAGEGFYEQFF.

This clone was detected only a few times. This chain uses TRBV7-2 with TRBJ1-2; 11 bases align to TRBD1. The V and J ends lost 5 bases and 4 bases, in that order; junction bases with no gene match: 3. There are 14 residues in the CDR3. The germline gives CDR1 SGHTA, CDR2 FQGNSA. In nucleotides, the CDR3 is TGTGCCAGCAGCGCCGGGACAGGGGGCTATGGCTACACCTTC. This translates into CASSAGTGGYGYTF. The full variable domain, completed using reference TRBV7-2 and TRBJ1-2, is GAGVSQSPSNKVTEKGKDVELRCDPISGHTALYWYRQSLGQGLEFLIYFQGNSAPDKSGLPSDRFSAERTGGSVSTLTIQRTQQEDSAVYLCASSAGTGGYGYTFGSGTRLTVV.

This clone was found once. The chain recombines TRBV25-1 with TRBJ2-4; 7 positions match TRBD1. J was trimmed by 3 bases and V by 5 bases; bases with no gene match: 4. The CDR3 length is 14 residues. Germline V gene lookup returns CDR1 MGHDK and CDR2 SYGVNS. CDR3 sequence: CASSRTGGKNIQYF. The DNA for the CDR3 is TGTGCCAGCAGTAGGACAGGTGGCAAAAACATTCAGTACTTC. The full variable domain, completed using reference TRBV25-1 and TRBJ2-4, is EADIYQTPRYLVIGTGKKITLECSQTMGHDKMYWYQQDPGMELHLIHYSYGVNSTEKGDLSSESTVSRIRTEHFPLTLESARPSHTSQYLCASSRTGGKNIQYFGAGTRLSVL.

This clone was seen only a few times. V is TRBV18 and J is TRBJ2-2; no firm D call. V was cut by 2 bases and J by 5 bases, with 12 bases left in between. In germline, CDR1 is KGHSH, CDR2 LQKENI. The CDR3 covers 15 residues. The CDR3 DNA sequence: TGTGCCAGCTCACCAATAAGCGCGGAGACCGGGGAGCTGTTTTTT. Encoded protein: CASSPISAETGELFF. Variable domain in full (rest from reference TRBV18 and TRBJ2-2): NAGVMQNPRHLVRRRGQEARLRCSPMKGHSHVYWYRQLPEEGLKFMVYLQKENIIDESGMPKERFSAEFPKEGPSILRIQQVVRGDSAAYFCASSPISAETGELFFGEGSRLTVL.

The chain is built from TRBV29-1 and TRBJ2-1; D is possibly TRBD1 or TRBD2 (6 bases each). This CDR3 spans 14 amino acids. The germline V and J ends were trimmed by 5 bases and 8 bases, with 19 bases remaining between them. Per the germline V gene, CDR1 is SQVTM and CDR2 is ANQGSEA. The CDR3 DNA is TGCAGCGTTTTGGATCCGCTGGGGGGCCATGAGCAGTTCTTC. Translated: CSVLDPLGGHEQFF.

The chain combines TRBV7-2 with TRBJ1-2; unclear D gene. Germline V lookup: CDR1 SGHTA, CDR2 FQGNSA. CDR3 size: 14 residues. V was cut by 0 bases and J by 8 bases, with 13 bases left in between. CDR3 DNA: TGTGCCAGCAGCTTAGCGCCAACCAACTTAGGCTACACCTTC. Amino acids: CASSLAPTNLGYTF.

This clone was recorded only once. V is TRBV7-9 and J is TRBJ1-2; D is unresolved. Looked up from germline, CDR1 is SEHNR and CDR2 is FQNEAQ (reference sequence). V lost 4 bases to trimming and J lost 2 bases, with 5 bases between them. This CDR3 has 12 amino acids. In DNA form, the CDR3 reads TGTGCCAGCAGCTCTCCCAACTATGGCTACACCTTC. This gives the protein CASSSPNYGYTF.

The chain recombines TRBV27 with TRBJ2-7; the D is unclear. V lost 3 bases, J lost 1 base, and 13 bases lay in between. The germline CDR1 and CDR2 sequences are MNHEY and SMNVEV (reference sequence). This CDR3 region has 15 residues. The CDR3 loop reads CASSFSVGGSYEQYF. CDR3 in DNA: TGTGCCAGCAGTTTTTCGGTCGGCGGATCCTACGAGCAGTACTTC.

In its sample, this clone is medium-sized. Within the sample, other DNA sequences also encode this same CDR3. This chain uses TRBV5-1 with TRBJ1-1; D is possibly TRBD1 (6 bases). There are 13 residues in the CDR3. Germline CDR1 and CDR2: SGHRS and YFSETQ. Trimming took off 1 base at V and 7 bases at J, with 11 bases between the two ends. The CDR3 is CASSLRGGLEAFF. CDR3 nucleotides: TGCGCCAGCAGCTTGCGTGGGGGCCTTGAAGCTTTCTTT.

The genes are TRBV6-5 and TRBJ2-7; D remains ambiguous. The CDR3 length is 13 residues. Per germline, CDR1 MNHEY and CDR2 SVGAGI. Trimming left V 2 bases short and J 2 bases short, with 7 bases between. The CDR3 DNA sequence: TGTGCCAGCAGTTACGGCAGGCCCTACGAGCAGTACTTC. Translation: CASSYGRPYEQYF.

The V and J genes are TRBV6-1 and TRBJ2-4; D perhaps matches TRBD1 (6 bases). CDR3 length equals 18 residues. Trimming removed 2 bases from V and 0 bases from J, with 17 bases in between. CDR1 is MNHNS and CDR2 is SASEGT in the germline V gene. CDR3 region: CASSELHYRVPAKNIQYF. The DNA for the CDR3 is TGTGCCAGCAGTGAACTACACTACAGGGTTCCAGCCAAAAACATTCAGTACTTC.

In its sample, this clone was seen once. The rearrangement links TRBV6-1 to TRBJ2-5; 12 bases line up with TRBD2. CDR3 size: 15 residues. Germline V CDR1 and CDR2: MNHNS, SASEGT. Unmatched junction bases numbered 7, after V lost 7 bases and J lost 4 bases. In nucleotides, the CDR3 is TGTGCCAGCAAAGGGGCTAGCGGGAGGGTAGAGACCCAGTACTTC. It yields the protein CASKGASGRVETQYF.

This clone has only one observation. J is TRBJ1-2 and V is TRBV29-1; D is perhaps TRBD1 (6 bases). Germline CDR1 and CDR2: SQVTM and ANQGSEA. The CDR3 covers 11 residues. V lost 3 bases, J lost 5 bases, and 7 bases lay in between. The CDR3 sequence is CSVDTGYGYTF. CDR3 sequence (DNA): TGCAGCGTTGATACAGGGTATGGCTACACCTTC.

The gene calls are TRBV7-8 and TRBJ1-4, with unresolved D. The CDR3 totals 14 residues. Trimming stripped 5 bases from V and 7 bases from J, with 14 bases between. CDR1 and CDR2 (germline): SGHVS, FQNEAQ. The CDR3 reads CASSAGRKAEKLFF. CDR3 in DNA: TGTGCCAGCAGCGCCGGACGGAAGGCTGAAAAACTGTTTTTT.

The chain couples TRBV28 to TRBJ2-7; weak D call: TRBD1 (5 bases). V was pared by 5 bases and J by 4 bases, with 9 bases between. The CDR3 runs 12 residues. Germline V gene lookup returns CDR1 MDHEN and CDR2 SYDVKM. The CDR3: CASSGRVYEQYF. The DNA for the CDR3 is TGTGCCAGCAGTGGCAGGGTGTACGAGCAGTACTTC.

The chain combines TRBV27 with TRBJ1-5, with a possible D match to TRBD1 (6 bases). The ends were cut back, 3 bases at V and 4 bases at J, with 10 bases in the middle. Germline values: CDR1 MNHEY, CDR2 SMNVEV (reference sequence). The CDR3 sequence is 14 residues long. CDR3 residues: CASSFNRANQPQHF. CDR3 DNA: TGTGCCAGCAGTTTTAACAGGGCGAATCAGCCCCAGCATTTT.

The chain links TRBV18 to TRBJ2-7; weak D call: TRBD2 (5 bases). The germline gives CDR1 KGHSH, CDR2 LQKENI. This CDR3 contains 14 residues. V lost 3 bases and J lost 5, with 14 bases in between. The CDR3 sequence is CASSPAAGNDEQYF. Written as DNA, the CDR3 is TGTGCCAGCTCACCCGCGGCCGGGAACGACGAGCAGTACTTC.

This clone appeared a single time. The CDR3 protein is CASSRARRGTYNEQFF. CDR3 in DNA: TGTGCCAGCAGCCGGGCTCGGCGGGGGACCTACAATGAGCAGTTCTTC. The chain uses TRBV28 and TRBJ2-1; TRBD2 matches 7 bases. V lost 6 bases, J lost 2 bases, and 10 bases stayed unmatched. CDR1 is MDHEN and CDR2 is SYDVKM in the germline V gene. CDR3 size: 16 residues.

This clone turned up a few times. The chain recombines TRBV19 with TRBJ1-5; D possibly corresponds to TRBD1 (5 bases). Germline V gene data show CDR1 as LNHDA and CDR2 as SQIVND (reference sequence). The V end was cut by 3 bases, the J end by 3 bases, with 15 bases between. The CDR3 is 16 residues long. In DNA form, the CDR3 reads TGTGCCAGTAGTATGGACACTTCCGCCCCCAATCAGCCCCAGCATTTT. This gives the protein CASSMDTSAPNQPQHF.